The present T cell receptor beta chain was sequenced within a study of vaccination and CD4 T cells after COVID-19. Study information: Eight to ten convalescent patients had mild and one had severe PCR-confirmed SARS-CoV-2 disease. For each participant, vaccination comprised two doses of either the BNT162b2 or the mRNA-1273 vaccine. Spike peptides, overlapping and drawn from SARS-CoV-2, HCoV-NL63, HCoV-OC43 and HCoV-229E, were used to stimulate cells. The post-vaccine samples came a median approximately 75 days after dose two (range 14 to 241).

This sample's treatment: roughly ten-day PBMC culture with coronavirus spike peptide pools or control peptides (ViraFEST assay). Remarks on this clonotype: Antigen specificity is unknown.

The assay that was used to sequence DNA from cultured CD4+ T cells was the Oncomine TCR Beta short-read assay. TCRdb re-derived calls from the PCR reads in MiXCR, one entry per CDR3 protein. The data contain some 10,000 distinct CDR3 sequences, around 50% of them seen just once; the ten biggest clones take up over 25%. Germline V gene data show CDR1 as MNHEY and CDR2 as SVGAGI. The V and J ends lost 4 bases and 10 bases respectively, with 12 bases between them. CDR3 length: 12 amino acids. The sequencing input was CD4+ T cells from blood, cultured in vitro. The chain combines TRBV6-5 with TRBJ2-3; tentatively, D is TRBD2 (6 bases). This sequence was found in a human donor who had recovered from COVID-19. CDR3 protein: CASSSLAGAQYF. DNA of the CDR3: TGTGCCAGCAGTTCACTAGCTGGGGCGCAGTATTTT.